This entry lists 8 T cell receptor beta chains sequenced from one sample in a study of T cells after yellow fever vaccination. Each CDR3 protein is one row after TCRdb ran MiXCR on the 5' RACE reads. The table lists some 400,000 distinct CDR3 sequences, 15% to 20% of them singletons. The input for sequencing was PBMCs, taken before the yellow fever booster vaccination. The receptor set was obtained from a man between 18 and 35 years old who received the YFV17D yellow fever vaccine.

V and J are TRBV5-6 and TRBJ2-7, with a possible D match to TRBD1 (5 bases). Between the trimmed V and J ends, which lost 0 bases and 5 bases, there was a span of 12 bases. Germline V gene sequence: CDR1 SGHDT, CDR2 YYEEEE. This CDR3 spans 14 amino acids. CDR3 sequence: CASSLGGRNHEQYV. In DNA form, the CDR3 reads TGTGCCAGCAGCTTGGGGGGCAGGAACCACGAGCAGTACGTC.

J is TRBJ1-6 and V is TRBV12-3 or TRBV12-4, with D perhaps TRBD1 (5 bases). V lost 3 bases and J 6 bases, leaving 9 bases between the germline ends. The CDR3 runs 14 residues. The CDR3 DNA sequence: TGTGCCAGCAGTTTCGAGGGGTTTAATTCACCCCTCCACTTT. This sequence encodes CASSFEGFNSPLHF.

The chain is built from TRBV5-1 and TRBJ1-4, with TRBD1 as a possible D gene (6 bases). V lost 3 bases and J 0 bases, leaving 18 bases between the germline ends. In germline, CDR1 is SGHRS, CDR2 YFSETQ. The CDR3 has 18 amino acids. The CDR3 reads CASSYTGTNPATNEKLFF. The CDR3 DNA sequence: TGCGCCAGCAGCTACACCGGGACAAACCCTGCAACTAATGAAAAACTGTTTTTT.

This clonotype showed up many times. The J gene is TRBJ2-2, the V gene TRBV29-1; possible D gene TRBD1, 6 bases. The CDR3 is 15 residues long. V lost 3 bases and J 0 bases, leaving 11 bases between the germline ends. Germline CDR1 and CDR2: SQVTM and ANQGSEA. The CDR3 loop reads CSVDVGTTNTGELFF. The CDR3, as DNA: TGCAGCGTTGATGTCGGGACAACGAACACCGGGGAGCTGTTTTTT.

This clonotype has a handful of counts. The rearrangement links TRBV12-3 or TRBV12-4 to TRBJ1-2, with D uncertain. The CDR3 loop spans 15 amino acids. V lost 6 bases and J 6 bases, leaving 20 bases between the germline ends. The DNA of the CDR3 is TGTGCCAGCAGCCCCCTCCCAGGCCCCAAGGATGGCTACACCTTC. This sequence encodes CASSPLPGPKDGYTF.

This clonotype was detected once. This chain joins TRBV15 and TRBJ2-7; either TRBD1 or TRBD2 may fit D (5 bases each). V shed 2 bases and J shed 0 bases, with 26 bases lying between them. Germline lookup yields CDR1 LNHNV and CDR2 YYDKDF (reference sequence). This CDR3 has 20 residues. CDR3: CATSRNRIHPGRYSSYEQYF. CDR3 sequence (DNA): TGTGCCACCAGCAGAAATAGAATACACCCGGGACGTTACAGCTCCTACGAGCAGTACTTC.

The chain recombines TRBV2 with TRBJ2-5; D remains ambiguous. Germline V gene lookup returns CDR1 SNHLY and CDR2 FYNNEI. V gave up 4 bases and J gave up 2 bases, with 8 bases separating them. This CDR3 comprises 13 residues. CDR3: CASSGLGQETQYF. The DNA for the CDR3 is TGTGCCAGCAGTGGGCTCGGACAAGAGACCCAGTACTTC.

This clonotype was counted many times. The chain couples TRBV20-1 to TRBJ2-7; 10 nucleotides line up with TRBD2. The CDR3 contains 15 residues. J lost 7 bases, V lost 5 bases, and 14 bases had no gene match. The V gene's germline CDR1 is DFQATT and CDR2 SNEGSKA (reference sequence). DNA of the CDR3: TGCAGTGCTTTAGGTAGCGGGGGGCCCTCTAGGGAGCAGTACGTC. Protein sequence: CSALGSGGPSREQYV.